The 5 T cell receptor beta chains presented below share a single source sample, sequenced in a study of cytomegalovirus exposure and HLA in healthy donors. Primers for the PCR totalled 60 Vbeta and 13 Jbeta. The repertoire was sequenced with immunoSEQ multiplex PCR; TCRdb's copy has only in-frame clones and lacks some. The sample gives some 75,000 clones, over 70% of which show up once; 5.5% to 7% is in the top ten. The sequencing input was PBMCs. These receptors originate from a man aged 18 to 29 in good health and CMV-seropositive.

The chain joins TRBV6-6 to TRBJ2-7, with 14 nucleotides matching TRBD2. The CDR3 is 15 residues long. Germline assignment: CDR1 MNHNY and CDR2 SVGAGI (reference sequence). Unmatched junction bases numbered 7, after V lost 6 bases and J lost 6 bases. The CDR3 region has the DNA TGTGCCAGCAGCGAGGGACTAGCGGGAGTTATCGAGCAGTACTTC. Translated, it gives CASSEGLAGVIEQYF.

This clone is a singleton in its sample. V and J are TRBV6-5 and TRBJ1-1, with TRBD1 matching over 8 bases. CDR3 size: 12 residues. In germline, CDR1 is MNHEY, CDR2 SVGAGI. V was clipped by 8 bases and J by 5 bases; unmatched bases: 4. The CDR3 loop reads CASATGGTEAFF. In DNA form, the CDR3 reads TGTGCCAGCGCAACAGGGGGGACTGAAGCTTTCTTT.

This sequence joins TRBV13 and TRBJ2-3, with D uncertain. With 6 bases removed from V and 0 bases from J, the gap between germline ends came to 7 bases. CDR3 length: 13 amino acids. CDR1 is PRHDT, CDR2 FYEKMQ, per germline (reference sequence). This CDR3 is CASRYGSTDTQYF. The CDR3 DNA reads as TGTGCCAGCAGGTACGGGAGCACAGATACGCAGTATTTT.

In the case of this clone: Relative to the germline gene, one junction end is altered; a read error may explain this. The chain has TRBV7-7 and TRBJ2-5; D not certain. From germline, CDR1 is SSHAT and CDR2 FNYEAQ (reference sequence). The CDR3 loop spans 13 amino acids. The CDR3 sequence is CASSLWQQETQYF. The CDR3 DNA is TGTGCTAGCAGCTTATGGCAGCAAGAGACCCAGTACTTC.

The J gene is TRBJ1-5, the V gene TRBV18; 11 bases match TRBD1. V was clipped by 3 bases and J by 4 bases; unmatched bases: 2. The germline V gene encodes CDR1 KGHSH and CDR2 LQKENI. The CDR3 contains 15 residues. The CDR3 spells CASSPGTGGNQPQHF. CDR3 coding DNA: TGTGCCAGCTCACCGGGGACAGGGGGAAATCAGCCCCAGCATTTT.